This is a list of T cell receptor beta chains from one sample in a study of T cell responses to AZD1222 COVID-19 vaccine. Sequencing was performed with immunoSEQ multiplex PCR; in TCRdb, only in-frame clones are kept and a portion is missing. The data show some 150,000 clones, with around 90% seen just once and 1.5% to 2% held by the top ten. The material sequenced was peripheral blood, taken on day 0 of AZD1222 vaccination. These receptors all stem from an adult in good health. Both conserved end residues are part of each CDR3. The D gene is left open where the match is weak. Clone size, where shown, is once, few, many, or a class for clones that have expanded.

.	TRBV9	TRBJ2-1	.	CASSPHQTGMHEQFF	TGTGCCAGCAGCCCCCACCAGACAGGCATGCATGAGCAGTTCTTC
.	TRBV19	TRBJ1-1	.	CASSMVGQNTEAFF	TGTGCCAGTAGTATGGTAGGGCAGAACACTGAAGCTTTCTTT
.	TRBV30	TRBJ1-2	.	CAWSETPYGYTF	TGTGCCTGGAGTGAGACACCCTATGGCTACACCTTC
TRBD2	TRBV3-1/TRBV3-2	TRBJ2-3	.	CASSLSGALGTDTQYF	TGTGCCAGCAGCCTAAGCGGGGCCCTCGGCACAGATACGCAGTATTTT
.	TRBV24-1	TRBJ2-2	.	CATSDLGGRSTGELFF	TGTGCCACCAGTGACCTGGGGGGCAGATCCACCGGGGAGCTGTTTTTT
TRBD1	TRBV5-4	TRBJ2-7	.	CASSRKQGALTYEQYF	TGTGCCAGCAGCCGTAAACAGGGGGCACTTACCTACGAGCAGTACTTC
TRBD1	TRBV3-1/TRBV3-2	TRBJ1-2	.	CASSRQGVGYGYTF	TGTGCCAGCAGCCGACAGGGGGTGGGCTATGGCTACACCTTC
TRBD2	TRBV28	TRBJ2-2	.	CASSFPDMSGRGGGELFF	TGTGCCAGCAGTTTCCCAGATATGAGCGGGAGGGGTGGCGGGGAGCTGTTTTTT
TRBD1	TRBV24-1	TRBJ2-3	.	CATSDPGQGRSTDTQYF	TGTGCCACCAGTGATCCCGGACAGGGGAGGAGCACAGATACGCAGTATTTT
TRBD1	TRBV7-2	TRBJ1-1	.	CASSLPGGAVTEAFF	TGTGCCAGCAGCTTACCAGGGGGCGCGGTCACTGAAGCTTTCTTT
.	TRBV6-1	TRBJ2-1	.	CASSDNGNEQFF	TGTGCCAGCAGTGATAATGGTAATGAGCAGTTCTTC
.	TRBV10-3	TRBJ2-3	once	CAISGDSLSTDTQYF	TGTGCCATCAGTGGAGACAGCCTCTCCACAGATACGCAGTATTTT
TRBD1	TRBV5-4	TRBJ1-2	.	CASSLGGGQGYGYTF	TGTGCCAGCAGCTTGGGGGGGGGACAGGGCTATGGCTACACCTTC
.	TRBV7-2	TRBJ2-5	.	CASSLRGKQETQYF	TGTGCCAGCAGCTTACGCGGAAAGCAAGAGACCCAGTACTTC